This T cell receptor (beta chain) came from a study of ipilimumab plus nivolumab after autologous stem cell transplantation. TCRdb keeps only in-frame clones here, not all; method: immunoSEQ multiplex PCR. The sample records over 80,000 clones, 83% being singletons. The receptor comes from a male donor with diffuse large B-cell lymphoma. Here the sequenced sample was PBMCs, taken in a trial of ipilimumab plus nivolumab as post-transplant consolidation.

The CDR3 DNA is TGTGCCAGCAGCTTAACAGCGACAAATTCACCCCTCCACTTT. It translates to CASSLTATNSPLHF. The chain employs TRBV7-2 and TRBJ1-6; D not certain. CDR3 length: 14 amino acids. With 2 bases removed from V and 7 bases from J, the gap between germline ends came to 9 bases. The germline gives CDR1 SGHTA, CDR2 FQGNSA.